The 13 T cell receptor beta chains below come from one sample, sequenced in a study of blood T cell repertoires in COVID-19 (dated by TCRdb to the early 2020s). The method was the immunoSEQ multiplex PCR assay. The immuneACCESS repertoire file appears here via TCRdb, limited to in-frame rearrangements. These files lack a portion of the clones; in checked studies, under half of the deficit traces to unresolved V genes, and the cause of the others is not known. The sample data list about 100,000 clones, and roughly nine tenths of these were observed just once. In total, the top ten clones hold approximately 7% of the sample. The sample taken for sequencing was peripheral blood. These TCRs come from a man aged 25-45 years in a cohort sampled during active COVID-19.

The chain recombines TRBV4-2 with TRBJ2-1, with D possibly TRBD2 on 5 matching bases. The germline CDR1 and CDR2 sequences are LGHNA and YNFKEQ. There are 14 residues in the CDR3. V was trimmed by 2 bases and J by 8 bases, leaving 13 bases between them. The CDR3 region is CASSQIARQDEQFF. The CDR3 nucleotides read TGTGCCAGCAGCCAAATAGCGAGGCAGGATGAGCAGTTCTTC.

The chain combines TRBV5-1 with TRBJ2-7, with 9 nucleotides matching TRBD1. The germline V gene encodes CDR1 SGHRS and CDR2 YFSETQ. This CDR3 region has 14 residues. J was trimmed by 3 bases and V by 4 bases; bases with no gene match: 5. The CDR3 loop is CASSHGQGNYEQYF. The CDR3 DNA follows: TGCGCCAGCAGCCACGGACAGGGGAACTACGAGCAGTACTTC.

The chain recombines TRBV18 with TRBJ2-2, with 8 positions matching TRBD1. V shed 3 bases, J shed 1 base, and the junction held 4 bases outside the gene matches. Germline V gene sequence: CDR1 KGHSH, CDR2 LQKENI. The CDR3 consists of 16 residues. The CDR3 region is CASSPRQGRNTGELFF. The DNA for the CDR3 is TGTGCCAGCTCACCCAGACAGGGGCGGAACACCGGGGAGCTGTTTTTT.

The gene calls are TRBV7-9 and TRBJ1-5; the match to TRBD1 covers 12 bases. This CDR3 is 15 amino acids long. Looked up from germline, CDR1 is SEHNR and CDR2 is FQNEAQ (reference sequence). The V gene end was trimmed by 6 bases and the J gene end by 6 bases; junction bases not matched to a gene: 6. CDR3 coding DNA: TGTGCCAGCAGGCCGGGACAGGGGGCGCGTCAGCCCCAGCATTTT. Amino acid sequence: CASRPGQGARQPQHF.

This rearrangement joins TRBV4-3 to TRBJ1-2; 7 bases are shared with TRBD1. The CDR3 runs 16 residues. CDR1 is LGHNA and CDR2 is YSLEER in the germline V gene. The V gene end was trimmed by 0 bases and the J gene end by 4 bases; junction bases not matched to a gene: 8. CDR3 amino acids: CASSQDYAGGGYGYTF. CDR3 bases: TGCGCCAGCAGCCAAGATTACGCAGGGGGTGGCTATGGCTACACCTTC.

The genes are TRBV19 and TRBJ2-1; 7 bases agree with TRBD2. The CDR3 has 13 residues. Losses at the gene ends were 5 bases for V and 6 bases for J; bases not matched to a gene: 4. Germline-derived CDR1 and CDR2 are LNHDA and SQIVND (reference sequence). The DNA of the CDR3 is TGTGCCAGTAGTCGGTCTAGCGGCAATGAGCAGTTCTTC. Protein: CASSRSSGNEQFF. The complete variable domain, with remaining parts taken from reference TRBV19 and TRBJ2-1, reads DGGITQSPKYLFRKEGQNVTLSCEQNLNHDAMYWYRQDPGQGLRLIYYSQIVNDFQKGDIAEGYSVSREKKESFPLTVTSAQKNPTAFYLCASSRSSGNEQFFGPGTRLTVL.

The chain uses TRBV15 and TRBJ2-6, with 8 bases aligning to TRBD2. J lost 0 bases, V lost 5 bases, and 12 bases had no gene match. CDR3 length: 19 residues. Germline lookup yields CDR1 LNHNV and CDR2 YYDKDF (reference sequence). The CDR3 reads CATSLTPPGTSSGANVLTF. CDR3 DNA: TGTGCCACCAGCCTAACCCCCCCAGGGACTAGCTCTGGGGCCAACGTCCTGACTTTC.

This chain uses TRBV12-3 or TRBV12-4 with TRBJ1-2; tentative D call: TRBD1 (5 bases). The CDR3 length is 12 residues. The ends were cut back, 8 bases at V and 4 bases at J, with 11 bases in the middle. In DNA, the CDR3 is TGTGCCAGCGGGGGGGGGACCTATGGCTACACCTTC. It translates to CASGGGTYGYTF.

This clone was detected only a few times. The J gene is TRBJ2-7, the V gene TRBV28; TRBD1 matches 12 bases. Germline CDR1 is MDHEN and CDR2 is SYDVKM. This CDR3 contains 16 residues. V was pared by 5 bases and J by 7 bases, with 12 bases of the junction left unmatched. The CDR3 loop reads CASSRIPGQGAEEQYF. In nucleotides, the CDR3 is TGTGCCAGCAGTCGGATACCGGGACAGGGGGCAGAAGAGCAGTACTTC.

The CDR3 DNA reads TGTGCCAGCAGCCCGGACAGGCCCTCTGGGGCCAACGTCCTGACTTTC. Amino acids: CASSPDRPSGANVLTF. This rearrangement joins TRBV28 to TRBJ2-6; 7 bases agree with TRBD1. Germline V gives CDR1 MDHEN, CDR2 SYDVKM. V lost 6 bases and J lost 0; bases outside the gene matches: 5. The CDR3 spans 16 residues.

The gene calls are TRBV18 and TRBJ2-2; the D gene is possibly TRBD1 (6 bases). Per the germline V gene, CDR1 is KGHSH and CDR2 is LQKENI. With 6 bases removed from V and 3 bases from J, the gap between germline ends came to 20 bases. The CDR3 is 17 amino acids. This chain's CDR3 is CASSLRGPTRYTGELFF. DNA of the CDR3: TGTGCCAGCTCCCTCAGGGGCCCCACTCGATACACCGGGGAGCTGTTTTTT.

J is TRBJ1-6 and V is TRBV21-1; the table gives TRBD1 as D, unverified against the DNA. TRBV21-1 is described as a pseudogene. The CDR3 is 20 residues long. The CDR3 protein is CASSKESGTGWNDYNSPLHF. CDR3 nucleotides: TGTGCCAGCAGCAAAGAGTCCGGGACAGGGTGGAATGACTATAATTCACCCCTCCACTTT.

This chain links TRBV7-2 with TRBJ2-5; TRBD2 matches at 8 bases. CDR1 is SGHTA and CDR2 is FQGNSA in the germline V gene. Trimming cost V 3 bases and J 5 bases; bases outside gene matches: 11. The CDR3 loop spans 16 amino acids. CDR3 in amino acids: CASSLSLRGEWETQYF. CDR3 sequence (DNA): TGTGCCAGCAGCTTGTCGTTGCGGGGGGAATGGGAGACCCAGTACTTC.